This record looks at one T cell receptor beta chain sequence and its context. This sample was included in a study of blood T cell repertoires in COVID-19. Study details: Nucleic acid was either cDNA or gDNA, and it came from T cells, B-cell-depleted T cells, or PBMCs.

Source study methods: Estimates of nucleated cell counts were drawn from the amplification of reference gene primers. Measured with immunoSEQ multiplex PCR; TCRdb has only the in-frame clones, and not every one. V, J and clone size are those of that table, while D and trimming were read from the DNA. Here the sample spans 100,000 or so clones, more than 80% being singletons. The CDR3 length is 13 residues. The germline gives CDR1 SGHRS, CDR2 YFSETQ. Deletions cut 4 bases from V and 5 bases from J, with 10 bases between. The sequence was obtained from a human donor in a cohort sampled during active COVID-19. The chain links TRBV5-1 to TRBJ2-1; D may be TRBD2 (5 bases). Material: peripheral blood. CDR3 bases: TGCGCCAGCAGCCCGGGAAAAAACAATGAGCAGTTCTTC. Encoded protein: CASSPGKNNEQFF.